Listed below are T cell receptor beta chains from one sample, sequenced in a study of early T cells in non-severe SARS-CoV-2 infection. TCRdb reprocessed the 5' RACE reads via MiXCR and lists one record per CDR3 protein. The data contain around 30,000 distinct CDR3 sequences, approximately 4.8% of them singletons. The source material was whole blood. Receptors were obtained from an adult who was a healthcare worker with PCR-confirmed SARS-CoV-2 infection or an uninfected control (not recorded which). The CDR3 runs from the conserved cysteine through the conserved F or W. D genes are given only for firm matches. Not all rows give a size; the values are once, few, many and, for expanded clones, a class.

d_call: NA
v_call: TRBV6-6
clone_size: many
j_call: TRBJ2-3
cdr3_aa: CASTQRASTDTQYF
cdr3_nt: TGTGCCAGCACCCAGCGGGCTAGCACAGATACGCAGTATTTT

d_call: TRBD2
v_call: TRBV20-1
clone_size: many
j_call: TRBJ2-3
cdr3_aa: CSARALSGRVDTQYF
cdr3_nt: TGCAGTGCTAGAGCTCTTAGCGGGAGGGTAGATACGCAGTATTTT

d_call: NA
v_call: TRBV28
clone_size: NA
j_call: TRBJ2-7
cdr3_aa: CASSSHRSSYEQYF
cdr3_nt: TGTGCCAGCTCCAGTCACAGAAGCTCCTACGAGCAGTACTTC

d_call: NA
v_call: TRBV12-3/TRBV12-4
clone_size: many
j_call: TRBJ1-1
cdr3_aa: CASSLGPTRSTEAFF
cdr3_nt: TGTGCCAGCAGTTTAGGTCCCACGCGCAGCACTGAAGCTTTCTTT

d_call: NA
v_call: TRBV3-1
clone_size: many
j_call: TRBJ2-7
cdr3_aa: CASSQAPGDNRPYEQYF
cdr3_nt: TGTGCCAGCAGCCAAGCACCAGGAGACAACCGGCCCTACGAGCAGTACTTC

d_call: NA
v_call: TRBV28
clone_size: many
j_call: TRBJ2-1
cdr3_aa: CASSLFGAKGEQFF
cdr3_nt: TGTGCCAGCAGTTTATTTGGGGCTAAGGGTGAGCAGTTCTTC

d_call: TRBD2
v_call: TRBV20-1
clone_size: many
j_call: TRBJ2-1
cdr3_aa: CSARDMRGSWSSYNEQFF
cdr3_nt: TGCAGTGCTAGAGACATGCGGGGGTCATGGAGCTCCTACAATGAGCAGTTCTTC

d_call: NA
v_call: TRBV9
clone_size: many
j_call: TRBJ2-2
cdr3_aa: CASSVLPTGSTGELFF
cdr3_nt: TGTGCCAGCAGCGTACTTCCCACAGGGTCGACCGGGGAGCTGTTTTTT

d_call: NA
v_call: TRBV18
clone_size: many
j_call: TRBJ1-5
cdr3_aa: CASSPTEYSNQPQHF
cdr3_nt: TGTGCCAGCTCACCGACGGAATATAGCAATCAGCCCCAGCATTTT

d_call: NA
v_call: TRBV11-2
clone_size: many
j_call: TRBJ2-1
cdr3_aa: CASSLQAVSEQFF
cdr3_nt: TGTGCCAGCAGCTTACAGGCGGTCAGTGAGCAGTTCTTC

d_call: NA
v_call: TRBV6-5
clone_size: few
j_call: TRBJ2-7
cdr3_aa: CASRNGQYEQYF
cdr3_nt: TGTGCCAGCAGGAACGGACAGTACGAGCAGTACTTC

d_call: TRBD1
v_call: TRBV4-2
clone_size: NA
j_call: TRBJ1-2
cdr3_aa: CASSQPLGAGGDYGYTF
cdr3_nt: TGTGCCAGCAGCCAACCCCTTGGGGCAGGGGGTGACTATGGCTACACCTTC

d_call: NA
v_call: TRBV29-1
clone_size: few
j_call: TRBJ2-1
cdr3_aa: CSVDRLGNEQFF
cdr3_nt: TGCAGCGTTGACAGGTTGGGCAATGAGCAGTTCTTC

d_call: TRBD1
v_call: TRBV7-9
clone_size: many
j_call: TRBJ1-2
cdr3_aa: CASGDRANYGYTF
cdr3_nt: TGTGCCAGCGGTGACAGGGCCAACTATGGCTACACCTTC

d_call: NA
v_call: TRBV5-1
clone_size: many
j_call: TRBJ2-5
cdr3_aa: CASSLGATQETQYF
cdr3_nt: TGCGCCAGCAGCTTGGGGGCCACCCAAGAGACCCAGTACTTC

d_call: NA
v_call: TRBV14
clone_size: many
j_call: TRBJ1-1
cdr3_aa: CASSHRSGQAFF
cdr3_nt: TGTGCCAGCAGCCATAGATCGGGGCAAGCTTTCTTT

d_call: NA
v_call: TRBV12-3/TRBV12-4
clone_size: many
j_call: TRBJ1-1
cdr3_aa: CASSLGVGTEAFF
cdr3_nt: TGTGCCAGCAGTTTAGGGGTAGGAACTGAAGCTTTCTTT

d_call: NA
v_call: TRBV18
clone_size: many
j_call: TRBJ2-1
cdr3_aa: CASSPGASNYNEQFF
cdr3_nt: TGTGCCAGCTCACCAGGGGCTAGTAATTACAATGAGCAGTTCTTC

d_call: TRBD2
v_call: TRBV19
clone_size: few
j_call: TRBJ2-1
cdr3_aa: CASSIRGLAGGINNEQFF
cdr3_nt: TGTGCCAGTAGTATAAGGGGACTAGCGGGAGGGATCAACAATGAGCAGTTCTTC

d_call: TRBD2
v_call: TRBV27
clone_size: NA
j_call: TRBJ2-1
cdr3_aa: CASSVLIAGKYNEQFF
cdr3_nt: TGTGCCAGCAGTGTCCTTATAGCGGGGAAATACAATGAGCAGTTCTTC

d_call: TRBD2
v_call: TRBV9
clone_size: many
j_call: TRBJ2-1
cdr3_aa: CASSASLAGGRYNEQFF
cdr3_nt: TGTGCCAGCAGCGCTTCACTAGCGGGGGGCCGGTACAATGAGCAGTTCTTC

d_call: NA
v_call: TRBV11-3
clone_size: NA
j_call: TRBJ2-7
cdr3_aa: CASGPGGTSAEQYF
cdr3_nt: TGTGCCAGCGGCCCTGGGGGAACTTCAGCTGAGCAGTACTTC

d_call: TRBD2
v_call: TRBV7-8
clone_size: few
j_call: TRBJ2-6
cdr3_aa: CASSLARGAGANVLTF
cdr3_nt: TGTGCCAGCAGCTTAGCCCGGGGGGCTGGGGCCAACGTCCTGACTTTC

d_call: NA
v_call: TRBV14
clone_size: NA
j_call: TRBJ2-3
cdr3_aa: CASSQVSGRAFPTDTQYF
cdr3_nt: TGTGCCAGCAGCCAAGTGAGTGGCAGGGCCTTCCCCACAGATACGCAGTATTTT

d_call: TRBD1
v_call: TRBV7-2
clone_size: medium-sized
j_call: TRBJ1-1
cdr3_aa: CASSWTGPTEAFF
cdr3_nt: TGTGCCAGCAGCTGGACAGGGCCCACTGAAGCTTTCTTT

d_call: NA
v_call: TRBV4-3
clone_size: many
j_call: TRBJ2-7
cdr3_aa: CASSPNRAGYEQYF
cdr3_nt: TGCGCCAGCAGCCCCAACAGGGCCGGGTACGAGCAGTACTTC

d_call: NA
v_call: TRBV30
clone_size: many
j_call: TRBJ2-3
cdr3_aa: CASTRGQGNTDTQYF
cdr3_nt: TGTGCCTCAACCCGGGGCCAAGGGAATACAGATACGCAGTATTTT

d_call: TRBD2
v_call: TRBV7-8
clone_size: many
j_call: TRBJ2-7
cdr3_aa: CASSLRGLAGATYEQYF
cdr3_nt: TGTGCCAGCAGCTTGCGTGGACTAGCGGGGGCGACCTACGAGCAGTACTTC

d_call: TRBD1
v_call: TRBV6-6
clone_size: many
j_call: TRBJ2-6
cdr3_aa: CASSRDRAGANVLTF
cdr3_nt: TGTGCCAGCAGTAGAGACAGGGCTGGGGCCAACGTCCTGACTTTC

d_call: TRBD2
v_call: TRBV2
clone_size: many
j_call: TRBJ2-2
cdr3_aa: CASSLTSGRAGGELFF
cdr3_nt: TGTGCCAGCAGCCTGACTAGCGGGAGGGCCGGCGGGGAGCTGTTTTTT

d_call: NA
v_call: TRBV5-1
clone_size: many
j_call: TRBJ1-4
cdr3_aa: CASSLEAGSAELFF
cdr3_nt: TGCGCCAGCAGCTTGGAAGCGGGCTCGGCAGAACTGTTTTTT

d_call: NA
v_call: TRBV20-1
clone_size: many
j_call: TRBJ2-7
cdr3_aa: CSARAAGRTYEQYF
cdr3_nt: TGCAGTGCTAGGGCAGCAGGGCGGACCTACGAGCAGTACTTC

d_call: TRBD1
v_call: TRBV7-9
clone_size: many
j_call: TRBJ1-2
cdr3_aa: CASSSRRDRVFLDYGYTF
cdr3_nt: TGTGCCAGCAGCTCCAGGAGGGACAGGGTATTCCTGGACTATGGCTACACCTTC

d_call: NA
v_call: TRBV7-6
clone_size: many
j_call: TRBJ2-5
cdr3_aa: CASSLDRSPQETQYF
cdr3_nt: TGTGCCAGCAGCTTAGACCGGTCCCCTCAAGAGACCCAGTACTTC

d_call: NA
v_call: TRBV5-1
clone_size: few
j_call: TRBJ2-5
cdr3_aa: CASSLRQALTETQYF
cdr3_nt: TGCGCCAGCAGCCTACGACAGGCGCTGACTGAGACCCAGTACTTC